Given below is one TCR beta chain in context. No antigen is known for it. The receptor originates from a mouse, and its gene names and germline sequences are accordingly murine. The read falls 1 residue short of the CDR3 end, and the missing part is taken from the germline J gene. The data belong to a study of tissue T cells after allogeneic stem cell transplantation (dated by TCRdb to 2021 to 2024). Regarding the study in general: TCR beta repertoires were profiled across many tissues obtained from research autopsies of patients with and without GVHD, as well as in mouse models of GVHD. On the human side, the study was prospective and observational, with no blinding or randomization. Broader findings and caveats from the paper: In both patients and mice, T cells from blood and spleen covered only a limited part of the TCR repertoire found in tissues. Only a few T cell clones appeared in more than one patient, yet motif-based clustering showed tissue-specific repertoire signatures that were shared between patients. Sampling depth was acknowledged as a limitation, and the patient cohort was both small and clinically heterogeneous. The study did not determine which tissue TCRs were alloreactive or antigen-specific, and some clones might have been persisting host cells. Within patients, how anatomically similar tissues were was a major factor shaping TCR repertoire composition, regardless of disease or transplant status.

Interpreted using the paper, the time point label stands for: mouse harvest day 7 after allogeneic transplant. Each mouse graft consisted of 10^7 T-cell-depleted bone marrow cells plus 10^6 splenic CD5+ T cells and was given by tail vein injection. Mouse GVHD was modeled in a major MHC-mismatch B6 (H2b) into BALB/c (H2d) model, with tissues profiled at day 7 or 14. On day 7 or 14 post-transplant, mouse tissues and retro-orbital blood were harvested with separate sterile tools for each animal, and livers were flushed beforehand. Before genomic DNA was isolated with the DNeasy Blood & Tissue Kit, mouse tissues were minced with razor blades in buffered saline. CDR3 length: 14 amino acids, cysteine to phenylalanine. Sequencing covers 39 bases of the CDR3, shown here with the frame starting at base 1. Deletion took 5 bases off V and 0 bases off J, with a span of 9 bases between the germline ends. Based on the germline V gene (reference sequence), the CDR1 and CDR2 sequences are KGHPV and FQNQEV.

Receptor amplification or capture employed the immunoSEQ multiplex PCR assay. Adaptive Biotechnologies performed the TCRbeta CDR3 sequencing at survey depth and reported CDR3 sequences, V/J genes, productive frequency and template counts. TCR beta CDR3 regions were amplified from genomic DNA rather than RNA. The source study handled its data this way. Jensen-Shannon divergence was used to quantify pairwise repertoire overlap between tissues, with a value of 1 meaning complete divergence and a value of 0 meaning identical repertoires. Tissues were grouped by single-linkage agglomerative hierarchical clustering of pairwise JSD values, and the clustering results were shown as dendrograms. GLIPH2 was run on all patient samples with simulation_depth 1000, kmer_min_depth 3, cdr3_length_cutoff 8, keeping groups with more than two unique CDR3s. A standardized tissue-overlap score was generated by extrapolating Jaccard GLIPH-group overlap across patients to a standard repertoire size of 1000 clones. To look at how diversity was associated with clinical or experimental variables, linear mixed-effect models were used, with tissue treated as a fixed effect and individual treated as a random effect. Not all clones reach the TCRdb copy of this immuneACCESS table, which keeps in-frame sequences only. Checked studies attribute under half of the gap to unresolved V genes and leave the rest unexplained. Clonal size and the V and J genes are those of that table, whereas D and trimming came from the DNA. The sample table records several thousand clones; around 50% of these occur just once. Around 7.6% of the sample is taken by the ten largest.

The sequence was obtained from a female BALB/c mouse given C57BL/6 T cells with graft-versus-host disease after an allogeneic hematopoietic cell transplant. The rearrangement joined TRBV26 to TRBJ2-3; perhaps TRBD2 is the D gene, with 6 bases matching. The sequenced material came from gut tissue. Partial CDR3 DNA: TGTGCCAGCAGTTTTGGGGGTAGTGCAGAAACGCTGTAT. This is translated as CASSFGGSAETLY. The full-length CDR3 reads as CASSFGGSAETLYF.